One T cell receptor beta chain is described in this entry. The antigen it recognizes is unknown. Qualities for individual bases were not recorded, and no much larger clone is one base off. Genomic DNA was isolated from the sorted cells so that the TCRbeta CDR3 region could be sequenced. The immunoSEQ Assay was used for sequencing of TCRbeta CDR3 regions. The source is immuneACCESS, and TCRdb retained only in-frame sequences with V and J called. Part of the clones is not carried over; for the studies checked, unresolved V genes explain less than half of this, and the remainder is unexplained. Present in this sample are 35,000 to 45,000 clones, about 90% of which were seen just once. The top ten hold less than 30% of the sample. Trimming at the junction amounts to 1 base on V and 1 base on J, and the germline ends lie 22 bases apart. According to the germline V gene, CDR1 reads LGHNA and CDR2 reads YSLEER. The CDR3 has 19 amino acids, counting the end cysteine and phenylalanine. Here the CDR3 DNA is all that survives: 57 bases in frame from base 1.

The trial excluded patients who had a history of autoimmune disease or who were on systemic immunosuppression. Peripheral blood for TCR sequencing was collected from all dose cohorts at baseline, on cycle 4 day 1, and on cycle 7 day 1. The samples were drawn from a first-in-human, open-label, multicenter phase I dose-escalation trial of ivuxolimab. Adults with locally advanced or metastatic head and neck squamous cell, hepatocellular, melanoma or renal cell carcinoma were enrolled in the trial. Before TCR sequencing, CD4+ T cells and CD8+ T cells were sorted from peripheral blood as separate populations. The data originate from a study of OX40 agonist ivuxolimab in advanced cancers. Looking at the study overall: Ivuxolimab was a fully human IgG2 agonistic monoclonal antibody targeting the costimulatory receptor OX40 (CD134). Intravenous ivuxolimab was administered to patients every 2 weeks at six dose levels: 0.01, 0.1, 0.3, 1.5, 3 and 10 mg/kg. Of the approximately 50 dose-escalation patients, hepatocellular carcinoma was present in about 20, melanoma in approximately 15, renal cell carcinoma in 9 and head and neck cancer in 9. In the dose-escalation cohort, 82.7% of patients were male, and the mean age was 60 years with a range of about 23 to 79. Patients were allowed to have had prior anti-PD-1, anti-PD-L1 or anti-CTLA-4 therapy, and approximately 40% of the dose-escalation patients had previously received checkpoint inhibitors. Partial responses occurred in three dose-escalation patients, of whom one had hepatocellular carcinoma and two had cutaneous melanoma. The point of sequencing TCRbeta in the periphery was to test whether ivuxolimab changed TCR sequence diversity and drove clonal T-cell expansion. The paper reports the monotherapy dose-escalation portion (N of about 47 patients) of the phase I ivuxolimab trial.

Findings and caveats that apply to the study as a whole: At doses of 0.1 to 3.0 mg/kg, clonal expansion of both CD4+ and CD8+ blood T cells was observed from baseline to week 6. Partial responders in the 0.1-3.0 mg/kg groups had among the lowest normalized peripheral clonal expansion, especially among CD8+ T cells. On average, CD8+ T cells showed more expanded clones than CD4+ T cells after ivuxolimab. Low levels of normalized T-cell clonal expansion were also seen in some patients who did not respond. Antigen specificity was not determined for the clonally expanded peripheral T cells.

The starting material was CD4+ or CD8+ T cells sorted from blood, obtained in a trial of the OX40 agonist ivuxolimab. Recombination connected TRBV4-3 to TRBJ1-1; the D gene is not confidently resolved. This receptor was identified in an adult with an advanced solid tumor such as melanoma, head and neck, liver or kidney cancer. The CDR3: CASSQVKTGPESRNTEAFF. The DNA is as follows: TGCGCCAGCAGCCAAGTTAAAACTGGGCCGGAGTCGAGGAACACTGAAGCTTTCTTT.